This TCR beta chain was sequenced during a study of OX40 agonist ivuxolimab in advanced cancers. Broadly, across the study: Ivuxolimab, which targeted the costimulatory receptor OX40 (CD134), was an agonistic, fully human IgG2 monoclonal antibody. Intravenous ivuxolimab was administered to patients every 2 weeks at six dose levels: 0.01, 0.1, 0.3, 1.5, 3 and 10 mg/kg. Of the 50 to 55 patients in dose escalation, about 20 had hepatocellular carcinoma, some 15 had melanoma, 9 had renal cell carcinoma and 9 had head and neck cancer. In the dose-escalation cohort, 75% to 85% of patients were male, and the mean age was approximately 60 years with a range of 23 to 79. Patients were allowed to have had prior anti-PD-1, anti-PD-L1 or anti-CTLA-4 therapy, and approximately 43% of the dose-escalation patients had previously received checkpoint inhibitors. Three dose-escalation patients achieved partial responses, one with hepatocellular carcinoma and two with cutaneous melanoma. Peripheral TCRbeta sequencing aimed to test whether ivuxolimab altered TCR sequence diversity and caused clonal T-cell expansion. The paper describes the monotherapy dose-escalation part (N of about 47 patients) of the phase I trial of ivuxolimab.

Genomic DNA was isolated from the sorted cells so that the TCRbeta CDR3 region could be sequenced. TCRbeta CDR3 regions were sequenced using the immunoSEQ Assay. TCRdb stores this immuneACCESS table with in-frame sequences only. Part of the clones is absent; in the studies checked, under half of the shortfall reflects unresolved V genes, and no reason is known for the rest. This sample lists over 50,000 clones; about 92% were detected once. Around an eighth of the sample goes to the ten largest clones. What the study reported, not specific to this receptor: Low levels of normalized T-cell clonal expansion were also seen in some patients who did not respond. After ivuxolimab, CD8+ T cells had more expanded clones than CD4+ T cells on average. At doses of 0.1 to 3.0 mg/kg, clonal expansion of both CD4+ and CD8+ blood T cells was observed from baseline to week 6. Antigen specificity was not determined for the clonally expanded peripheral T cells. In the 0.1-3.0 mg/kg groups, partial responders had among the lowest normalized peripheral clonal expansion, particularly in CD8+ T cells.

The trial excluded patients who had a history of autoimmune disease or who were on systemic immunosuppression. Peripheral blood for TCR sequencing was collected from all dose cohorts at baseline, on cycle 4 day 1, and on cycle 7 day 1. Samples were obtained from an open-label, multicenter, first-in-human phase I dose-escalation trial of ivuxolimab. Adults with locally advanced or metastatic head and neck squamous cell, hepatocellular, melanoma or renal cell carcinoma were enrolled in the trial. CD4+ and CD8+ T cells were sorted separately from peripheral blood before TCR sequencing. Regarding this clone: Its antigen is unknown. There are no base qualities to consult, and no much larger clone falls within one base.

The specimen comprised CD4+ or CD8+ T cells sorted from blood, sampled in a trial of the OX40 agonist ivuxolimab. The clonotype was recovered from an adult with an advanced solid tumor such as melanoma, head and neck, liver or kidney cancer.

The DNA reads TGTGCCAGCAGCTTAGACTACTACAATGAGCAGTTCTTC. Its translation reads: CASSLDYYNEQFF. The rearranged segments are TRBV7-2 and TRBJ2-1; the D gene cannot be resolved reliably. Spanning cysteine to phenylalanine, the CDR3 consists of 13 amino acids. The entry retains the CDR3 DNA only, 39 bases that are in frame from base 1. The germline V gene sets CDR1 to SGHTA and CDR2 to FQGNSA. V lost 1 base and J lost 3 bases; the stretch between them is 4 bases long.